This T cell receptor beta chain stems from a study of cytomegalovirus exposure and HLA in healthy donors. Study overall: Earlier, fewer than 130 million unique TCR beta sequences were recovered from around 200 million T cells by an analysis. The study's findings and limits: Some TCR beta chains (about 170 of them) were listed as cytomegalovirus-associated. Cytomegalovirus status, reportedly, was diagnosed with high specificity and sensitivity by the classifier. The number of N-insertions in an Asian-associated ancestry cluster was reportedly below the 666-donor mean in a later analysis.

On this clone itself: What it binds is not known.

The PCR used 60 Vbeta and 13 Jbeta primers. The data were produced by immunoSEQ multiplex PCR, yet TCRdb's version contains in-frame clones alone and is incomplete. The data show under 200,000 clones, with 80% seen just once and approximately 2.1% held by the top ten. From germline, CDR1 is SGHTS and CDR2 YDEGEE. This CDR3 contains 13 residues. V shed 4 bases and J 4 bases; nucleotides not matched to a gene: 2. This TCR was sampled from a male donor in good health and CMV-seronegative. This chain links TRBV5-8 with TRBJ2-5, with TRBD1 identical over 9 bases. The sequencing sample was made of PBMCs. The CDR3 sequence is CASSQQGAETQYF. The DNA for the CDR3 is TGTGCCAGCAGCCAACAGGGGGCAGAGACCCAGTACTTC.